One and the same sample provided the 10 T cell receptor beta chains below, sequenced in a study of prognosis after radiotherapy for stage I lung cancer. Template was genomic DNA; TCR beta CDR3 amplified in two multiplex PCR rounds. Each TRBV and TRBJ gene had its own primer in the first PCR round. Each CDR3 protein gets one entry after TCRdb re-called the multiplex PCR reads with MiXCR. Altogether 15,000 to 20,000 distinct CDR3 sequences are present, roughly 28% being singletons, with the ten largest covering roughly a third. The specimen comprised PBMCs, sampled before or after stereotactic body radiation therapy (not recorded which). These receptor sequences come from a donor aged 50 or older with non-small cell lung cancer.

This clonotype was seen repeatedly, ten times or more. V usage is TRBV5-6 and J usage is TRBJ2-3, with D perhaps assigned TRBD1 or TRBD2 (5 bases each). Germline CDR1 is SGHDT and CDR2 is YYEEEE. The CDR3 runs 15 residues. V gave up 4 bases and J gave up 0 bases, with 12 bases separating them. This CDR3 is CASSPDGASTDTQYF. CDR3 DNA: TGTGCCAGCAGCCCGGACGGGGCTAGCACAGATACGCAGTATTTT.

This clonotype was picked up many times. The chain couples TRBV20-1 to TRBJ1-5; 7 bases match TRBD1. CDR3 size: 13 residues. Germline V gene data show CDR1 as DFQATT and CDR2 as SNEGSKA (reference sequence). V was pared by 6 bases and J by 5 bases, with 7 bases of the junction left unmatched. Written as DNA, the CDR3 is TGCAGTGCAGTGACAGGGAACTATCAGCCCCAGCATTTT. Its translation: CSAVTGNYQPQHF.

This clonotype occurred once. This chain joins TRBV5-1 and TRBJ2-2; 7 bases align to TRBD2. V was pared by 6 bases and J by 6 bases, with 17 bases of the junction left unmatched. The CDR3 spans 17 residues. CDR1 is SGHRS, CDR2 YFSETQ, per germline. CDR3 region: CASTPTGQGLSAGELFF. The DNA of the CDR3 is TGCGCCAGCACCCCGACCGGGCAGGGACTATCGGCCGGGGAGCTGTTTTTT.

This clonotype has a count of ten or more. This chain uses TRBV30 with TRBJ1-5; 10 bases line up with TRBD1. The CDR3 runs to 15 residues. Germline loops: CDR1 GTSNPN, CDR2 SVGIG (reference sequence). With V trimmed by 2 bases and J by 6 bases, 7 bases remained unmatched. For the CDR3, the DNA is TGTGCCTGGAGTCCCGGACAGGGGGACACTCAGCCCCAGCATTTT. Its protein product is CAWSPGQGDTQPQHF.

The chain is built from TRBV11-2 and TRBJ2-1; D is uncertain. CDR1 and CDR2 from the germline V gene are SGHAT and FQNNGV. The CDR3 totals 14 residues. With 8 bases removed from V and 2 bases from J, the gap between germline ends came to 13 bases. The CDR3, as DNA: TGTGCCAGCTTAGATGACCTCGCCTACAATGAGCAGTTCTTC. Amino acid sequence: CASLDDLAYNEQFF.

The J gene is TRBJ2-2, the V gene TRBV5-1, with a possible D match to TRBD2 (5 bases). The V end was cut by 2 bases, the J end by 2 bases, with 13 bases between. The CDR3 sequence is 16 residues long. The germline CDR1 and CDR2 sequences are SGHRS and YFSETQ. Here the CDR3 reads CASSFIGLRNTGELFF. DNA for the CDR3: TGCGCCAGCAGCTTTATTGGACTGCGAAACACCGGGGAGCTGTTTTTT.

Comments on this clonotype: A single base separates this from a much larger clone, so it may be a read error. V is TRBV9 and J is TRBJ2-2, with 9 nucleotides matching TRBD1. Per the germline V gene, CDR1 is SGDLS and CDR2 is YYNGEE. This CDR3 region has 15 residues. The chain's CDR3 is CASSAGTGNAGELFF. CDR3 bases: TGTGCCAGCAGCGCCGGGACAGGGAACGCCGGGGAGCTGTTTTTT.

As to this clonotype: Its ends do not fully match the called genes, so a read error is possible. J is TRBJ2-6 and V is TRBV7-2; 10 positions agree with TRBD1. The length of the CDR3 is 13 residues. Germline loops: CDR1 SGHTA, CDR2 FQGNSA. DNA for the CDR3: TGTGCCAGCAGCCGGACAGGGGGCAACGTCCTGACTTTC. This translates into CASSRTGGNVLTF.

This clonotype was recorded a few times. A clone one base away is much larger, so this may be a read error. The CDR3 is CARLVSTDTRYF. CDR3 sequence (DNA): TGTGCCAGACTAGTGAGCACAGATACGCGGTATTTT. The rearrangement uses TRBV19 and TRBJ2-3; D is perhaps TRBD2 (5 bases). Per germline, CDR1 LNHDA and CDR2 SQIVND (reference sequence). The length of the CDR3 is 12 residues.

As for this clonotype: A much bigger clone sits one base away, suggesting this may be a read error. This chain connects TRBV6-2 or TRBV6-3 to TRBJ1-5; TRBD1 might be the D (5 bases). The CDR3 consists of 16 residues. Germline CDR1 is MNHEY and CDR2 is SVGEGT. The CDR3 protein is CVSSARGQTSNQPQHF. CDR3 DNA: TGTGTCAGCAGTGCCCGAGGACAAACTAGCAATCAGCCCCAGCATTTT.